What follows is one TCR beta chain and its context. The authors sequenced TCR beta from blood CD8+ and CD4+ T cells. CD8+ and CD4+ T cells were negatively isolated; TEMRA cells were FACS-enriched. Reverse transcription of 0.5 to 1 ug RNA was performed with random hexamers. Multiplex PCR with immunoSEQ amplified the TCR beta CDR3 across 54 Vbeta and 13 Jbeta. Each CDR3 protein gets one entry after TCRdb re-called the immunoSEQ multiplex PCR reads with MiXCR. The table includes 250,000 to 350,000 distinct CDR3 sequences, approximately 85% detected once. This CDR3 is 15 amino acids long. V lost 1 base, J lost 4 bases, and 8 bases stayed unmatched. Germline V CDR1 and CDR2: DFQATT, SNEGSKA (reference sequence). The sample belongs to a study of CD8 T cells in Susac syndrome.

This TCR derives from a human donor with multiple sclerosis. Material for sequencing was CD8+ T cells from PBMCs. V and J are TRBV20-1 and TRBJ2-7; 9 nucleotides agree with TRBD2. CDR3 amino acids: CSARGPAGGSYEQYF. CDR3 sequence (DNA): TGCAGTGCTAGAGGGCCAGCGGGGGGATCTTACGAGCAGTACTTC.